This T cell receptor (beta chain) was sequenced during a study of neoadjuvant anti-PD-1 for oral cavity cancer. Assay: immunoSEQ multiplex PCR; the TCRdb copy retains only in-frame clones and omits some. The repertoire holds about 68,000 clones, with around 83% as singletons. The V end was cut by 1 base, the J end by 3 bases, with 13 bases between. From germline, CDR1 is LNHDA and CDR2 SQIVND (reference sequence). The CDR3 is made up of 15 amino acids. The time point denotes: after neoadjuvant nivolumab, at surgical resection. PBMCs were not maintained or expanded in culture before analysis. The receptor's source is a person aged 35 to 85 with oral cavity squamous cell carcinoma. The sample here was PBMCs, taken after nivolumab (anti-PD-1) treatment. The chain carries TRBV19 and TRBJ2-7; maybe TRBD1 (5 bases). The CDR3 protein is CASSIGAGIIYEQYF. CDR3 sequence (DNA): TGTGCCAGTAGTATAGGCGCAGGGATAATCTACGAGCAGTACTTC.